This T cell receptor (beta chain) was retrieved from a study of T cell clonality in common variable immunodeficiency. CVID and control samples used equivalent genomic DNA input. TCRdb's copy holds only in-frame clones and misses some; the assay was immunoSEQ multiplex PCR. The sample includes approximately 81,000 clones, none of them occurring once. Germline assignment: CDR1 SEHNR and CDR2 FQNEAQ (reference sequence). V shed 5 bases, J shed 2 bases, and the junction held 5 bases outside the gene matches. The CDR3 covers 15 residues. Turning to this clone: No antigen is known for it. The CDR3 is cut off 3 residues early in the read; its end comes from the germline J gene.

General study findings and limits: Common variable immunodeficiency TCR beta sequences reportedly had fewer deletions and N-nucleotide insertions. CVID subjects showed higher TCRbeta clonality than healthy controls. CVID subjects shared fewer TCRbeta clones than healthy controls did.

Sequencing input: peripheral blood mononuclear cells. The chain uses TRBV7-9 and TRBJ2-2; 7 bases fit TRBD1. This clonotype was sampled from a person between 18 and 75 years old in good health. CDR3 protein: CASSRRQGNTGELFF. Incomplete CDR3 DNA: TGTGCCAGCAGCCGCCGACAGGGTAACACCGGGGAG.